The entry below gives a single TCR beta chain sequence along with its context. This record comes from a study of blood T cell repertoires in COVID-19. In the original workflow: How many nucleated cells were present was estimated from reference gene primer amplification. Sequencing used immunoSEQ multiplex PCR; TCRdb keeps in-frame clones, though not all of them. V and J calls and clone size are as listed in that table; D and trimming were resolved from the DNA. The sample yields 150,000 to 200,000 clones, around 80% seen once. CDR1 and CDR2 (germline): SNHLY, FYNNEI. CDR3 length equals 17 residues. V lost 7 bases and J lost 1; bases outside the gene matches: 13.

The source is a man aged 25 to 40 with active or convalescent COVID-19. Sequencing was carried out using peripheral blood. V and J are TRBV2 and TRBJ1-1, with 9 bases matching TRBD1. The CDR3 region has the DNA TGTGCCAGCACCCAAGGGACAGGGAGTAATCGGAACACTGAAGCTTTCTTT. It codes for CASTQGTGSNRNTEAFF.